This T cell receptor (beta chain) is from a study of read filtering for tumor transcriptome and immune sequencing. The CDR3 loop spans 11 amino acids. Trimming took 3 bases from V and 10 from J; bases not matched to a gene: 5. Germline V CDR1 and CDR2: SQVTM, ANQGSEA. This library used roughly 400 ng RNA and molecular barcoded adaptors spanning alpha/delta and beta/gamma chains. TCRdb re-derived calls from the reads in MiXCR, one entry per CDR3 protein. This sample carries tens of thousands of distinct CDR3 sequences, about 12% of them seen once, and the ten largest clones take approximately 14%. The sequence derives from a donor aged 40 or over with multiple myeloma. Sequencing input: a population of CD138-negative cells sorted from bone marrow. The V gene is TRBV29-1, the J gene TRBJ1-2; 7 bases align to TRBD1. CDR3: CSVERGLDYTF. The CDR3 DNA sequence: TGCAGCGTTGAGAGGGGGCTGGACTACACCTTC.